This T cell receptor beta chain was recovered during a study of cytomegalovirus exposure and HLA in healthy donors. The CDR3 is 15 amino acids. Germline V gene data show CDR1 as MDHEN and CDR2 as SYDVKM. Trimming left V 2 bases short and J 0 bases short, with 10 bases between. Using immunoSEQ multiplex PCR, the repertoire was profiled, and TCRdb retains in-frame clones only, with some absent. The sample carries tens of thousands of clones, approximately 94% recorded once. The chain uses TRBV28 and TRBJ1-2; D perhaps matches TRBD1 (5 bases). This TCR was recovered from a woman aged 18 to 35 in good health and CMV-seropositive. Sequenced: PBMCs. CDR3 sequence reads: CASSLHSGSNYGYTF. CDR3 nucleotides: TGTGCCAGCAGTTTACATTCAGGGTCTAACTATGGCTACACCTTC.